A selection of T cell receptor beta chains follows, all from one sample in a study of blood T cell repertoires in COVID-19. Sequenced by immunoSEQ multiplex PCR; TCRdb stores in-frame clones only, minus some. In the table there are about 82,000 clones, over 70% of which are singletons. The material sequenced was peripheral blood. All receptors derive from a woman aged 40 to 55 with active or convalescent COVID-19. Each CDR3 is given with its conserved first and last residue. The D gene is left open where the match is weak. Only part of the rows carry a size: once, few, many, or a class if the clone is expanded.

D: .; V: TRBV27; J: TRBJ2-7; size: .; DNA: TGTGCCAGCAGTTCTCATGAGGCCTCCTACGAGCAGTACTTC; CDR3: CASSSHEASYEQYF
D: .; V: TRBV27; J: TRBJ1-6; size: .; DNA: TGTGCCAGCAGGGACAGCCGCGGGTCACCCCTCCACTTT; CDR3: CASRDSRGSPLHF
D: TRBD2; V: TRBV7-8; J: TRBJ2-1; size: .; DNA: TGTGCCAGCATACTGGGACTACCCACCGGGGAGCAGTTCTTC; CDR3: CASILGLPTGEQFF
D: .; V: TRBV10-2; J: TRBJ2-7; size: once; DNA: TGCGCCAGCAGGACAGGTGGAGCCTACGAGCAGTACTTC; CDR3: CASRTGGAYEQYF
D: TRBD2; V: TRBV6-2/TRBV6-3; J: TRBJ2-5; size: .; DNA: TGTGCCAGCAGTTTTCCTAGCGGGGGGAGGGAGACCCAGTACTTC; CDR3: CASSFPSGGRETQYF
D: TRBD2; V: TRBV20-1; J: TRBJ2-5; size: .; DNA: TGCAGTGCTAGTGGTACTAGCGGGGGGGCCCGGGAGACCCAGTACTTC; CDR3: CSASGTSGGARETQYF
D: .; V: TRBV6-4; J: TRBJ1-6; size: .; DNA: TGTGCCAGCAGTCCACAGAGCAATTCACCCCTCCACTTT; CDR3: CASSPQSNSPLHF
D: .; V: TRBV15; J: TRBJ2-3; size: once; DNA: TGTGCCACCAGCAGAGATTCCGGGGGAATCACAGATACGCAGTATTTT; CDR3: CATSRDSGGITDTQYF
D: .; V: TRBV2; J: TRBJ2-5; size: .; DNA: TGTGCCAGCAGTGAACAGTACCATTTTGAGACCCAGTACTTC; CDR3: CASSEQYHFETQYF
D: .; V: TRBV13; J: TRBJ2-3; size: .; DNA: TGTGCCAGCAGCTTCCGTACGGGAGGCACAGATACGCAGTATTTT; CDR3: CASSFRTGGTDTQYF
D: TRBD1; V: TRBV7-9; J: TRBJ1-6; size: .; DNA: TGTGCCAGCAGCTTAGCAGGGACAGGGTATGGCAATTCACCCCTCCACTTT; CDR3: CASSLAGTGYGNSPLHF
D: TRBD1; V: TRBV12-3/TRBV12-4; J: TRBJ1-2; size: few; DNA: TGTGCCAGCAGAAAGCAGGGGGCGCGTGGCTACACCTTC; CDR3: CASRKQGARGYTF
D: TRBD1; V: TRBV7-9; J: TRBJ1-4; size: .; DNA: TGTGCCAGCAGCTCAACAGGGGCTCATAATGAAAAACTGTTTTTT; CDR3: CASSSTGAHNEKLFF
D: .; V: TRBV18; J: TRBJ2-5; size: once; DNA: TGTGCCAGCTCACCAGACTTGACAGTCCAAGAGACCCAGTACTTC; CDR3: CASSPDLTVQETQYF
D: TRBD1; V: TRBV3-1/TRBV3-2; J: TRBJ1-2; size: .; DNA: TGTGCCAGCAGCCAAAGGACAGGGGTTGGCTACACCTTC; CDR3: CASSQRTGVGYTF
D: .; V: TRBV28; J: TRBJ1-2; size: .; DNA: TGTGCCAGCAGTTTCGCAGAGGACTATGGCTACACCTTC; CDR3: CASSFAEDYGYTF
D: .; V: TRBV6-6; J: TRBJ1-5; size: .; DNA: TGTGCCAGCAGTTACGGCGGGACCGATCAGCCCCAGCATTTT; CDR3: CASSYGGTDQPQHF
D: .; V: TRBV6-5; J: TRBJ2-2; size: .; DNA: TGTGCCAGCAGTTCTTACACCGGGGAGCTGTTTTTT; CDR3: CASSSYTGELFF
D: .; V: TRBV10-3; J: TRBJ2-5; size: .; DNA: TGTGCCATCAGTGATGTCTCTCAAGAGACCCAGTACTTC; CDR3: CAISDVSQETQYF
D: .; V: TRBV30; J: TRBJ2-2; size: .; DNA: TGTGCCTGGAGCCGTACCGGGGAGCTGTTTTTT; CDR3: CAWSRTGELFF
D: TRBD1; V: TRBV5-1; J: TRBJ2-2; size: .; DNA: TGCGCCAGCAGCTTACAGACGACAGGGCACTACACCGGGGAGCTGTTTTTT; CDR3: CASSLQTTGHYTGELFF
D: TRBD2; V: TRBV7-9; J: TRBJ2-3; size: .; DNA: TGTGCCAGCAGCAAAGGACTAGCGACTAGCACAGATACGCAGTATTTT; CDR3: CASSKGLATSTDTQYF
D: .; V: TRBV9; J: TRBJ1-1; size: few; DNA: TGTGCCAGCAGCGTAGAAACAGGGCGAGAAGCTTTCTTT; CDR3: CASSVETGREAFF
D: .; V: TRBV7-8; J: TRBJ1-4; size: .; DNA: TGTGCCAGCAGCCTAGACAGAACTGCAACTAATGAAAAACTGTTTTTT; CDR3: CASSLDRTATNEKLFF
D: TRBD1; V: TRBV18; J: TRBJ1-4; size: .; DNA: TGTGCCAGCTCACCACTTCGACAGGGTCGGAAGGAAAAACTGTTTTTT; CDR3: CASSPLRQGRKEKLFF
D: .; V: TRBV28; J: TRBJ2-7; size: .; DNA: TGTGCCTGCGGTTCTTACTACGAGCAGTACTTC; CDR3: CACGSYYEQYF
D: TRBD1; V: TRBV28; J: TRBJ2-7; size: few; DNA: TGTGCCAGCAGCTATGGACAGGGCTACGAGCAGTACTTC; CDR3: CASSYGQGYEQYF
D: .; V: TRBV10-1; J: TRBJ2-6; size: .; DNA: TGCGCCAGCAGTGAGTTAAATTGTGGGGCGTCGAGCTCTGGGGCCAACGTCCTGACTTTC; CDR3: CASSELNCGASSSGANVLTF
D: TRBD1; V: TRBV15; J: TRBJ1-1; size: .; DNA: TGTGCCACCAGCAGAGACCGGACAGGGATCGGGGTAAGCACTGAAGCTTTCTTT; CDR3: CATSRDRTGIGVSTEAFF
D: .; V: TRBV7-2; J: TRBJ2-7; size: .; DNA: TGTGCCAGCAGCTTAGCTTATGAGCGTACCTACGAGCAGTACTTC; CDR3: CASSLAYERTYEQYF
D: .; V: TRBV5-1; J: TRBJ2-7; size: .; DNA: TGCGCCAGCAGCCCGGACAGAGGATTGCAACAGTACTTC; CDR3: CASSPDRGLQQYF
D: TRBD1; V: TRBV5-1; J: TRBJ1-4; size: once; DNA: TGCGCCAGCAGCCGGGACAGTAATGAAAAACTGTTTTTT; CDR3: CASSRDSNEKLFF
D: TRBD1; V: TRBV27; J: TRBJ2-3; size: .; DNA: TGTGCCAGCAGGCCCCAGGGGGCGCGGGGCACAGATACGCAGTATTTT; CDR3: CASRPQGARGTDTQYF
D: TRBD2; V: TRBV5-5; J: TRBJ2-1; size: once; DNA: TGTGCCAGCAGCTTGAGACTAGCTACTGCCAATGAGCAGTTCTTC; CDR3: CASSLRLATANEQFF
D: .; V: TRBV4-1; J: TRBJ1-2; size: few; DNA: TGCGCCAGCAGCCCCACAGGGTCCTATGGCTACACCTTC; CDR3: CASSPTGSYGYTF
D: TRBD2; V: TRBV6-1; J: TRBJ2-5; size: .; DNA: TGTGCCAGCAGTGCCTCCGGGACTAGCGGCCAAGAGACCCAGTACTTC; CDR3: CASSASGTSGQETQYF
D: TRBD2; V: TRBV7-9; J: TRBJ2-7; size: .; DNA: TGTGCCAGCAGCTTCGGGTACTTAGCGGGACTGACATACGAGCAGTACTTC; CDR3: CASSFGYLAGLTYEQYF
D: .; V: TRBV6-2/TRBV6-3; J: TRBJ2-7; size: .; DNA: TGTGCCAGCAGTTTCGGGCAGGGCCCCTACGAGCAGTACTTC; CDR3: CASSFGQGPYEQYF
D: .; V: TRBV10-3; J: TRBJ1-2; size: .; DNA: TGTGCCACCAAGCGACGGTCCTATGGCTACACCTTC; CDR3: CATKRRSYGYTF
D: .; V: TRBV6-1; J: TRBJ1-2; size: .; DNA: TGTGCCAGCAGTGAAACTCTGACAGGAAACAATTATGGCTACACCTTC; CDR3: CASSETLTGNNYGYTF
D: .; V: TRBV11-3; J: TRBJ1-1; size: .; DNA: TGTGCCAGCAGCCCCGAAACACGGGGTGAAGCTTTCTTT; CDR3: CASSPETRGEAFF
D: TRBD2; V: TRBV2; J: TRBJ2-1; size: .; DNA: TGTGCCAGCGGGACTAGCGGAAACAATGAGCAGTTCTTC; CDR3: CASGTSGNNEQFF
D: .; V: TRBV29-1; J: TRBJ2-7; size: once; DNA: TGCAGCGTTTATAGGGGTCACGAGCAGTACTTC; CDR3: CSVYRGHEQYF
D: TRBD2; V: TRBV6-2/TRBV6-3; J: TRBJ2-5; size: .; DNA: TGTGCCAGCAGCGGTTGGACTAGTGGACAAGAGACCCAGTACTTC; CDR3: CASSGWTSGQETQYF
D: TRBD2; V: TRBV28; J: TRBJ2-6; size: .; DNA: TGTGCCAGCAGTCCCGGGGGGGAGTGGTCTGGGGCCAACGTCCTGACTTTC; CDR3: CASSPGGEWSGANVLTF
D: .; V: TRBV7-2; J: TRBJ2-5; size: .; DNA: TGTGCCAGCAGCTTCGCGGACAGAAAAGAGACCCAGTACTTC; CDR3: CASSFADRKETQYF
D: .; V: TRBV11-2; J: TRBJ2-7; size: .; DNA: TGTGCCAGCAGCTTAGGAGGGCTCCGGGACACCTCCTACGAGCAGTACTTC; CDR3: CASSLGGLRDTSYEQYF
D: .; V: TRBV7-9; J: TRBJ1-4; size: .; DNA: TGTGCCAGCAGCTTATTAGGACAGATTAATGAAAAACTGTTTTTT; CDR3: CASSLLGQINEKLFF
D: .; V: TRBV6-5; J: TRBJ2-5; size: .; DNA: TGTGCCAGCAGTTACAGGGGCGGCACAGGGACCCAGTACTTC; CDR3: CASSYRGGTGTQYF
D: .; V: TRBV7-2; J: TRBJ1-6; size: .; DNA: TGTGCCAGCAGCTTGGACTTTGGGGTATATAATTCACCCCTCCACTTT; CDR3: CASSLDFGVYNSPLHF
D: TRBD1; V: TRBV12-5; J: TRBJ2-4; size: .; DNA: TGTGCTAGTGGTTTGTTTCGACAGGGGGCGATCCAGTACTTC; CDR3: CASGLFRQGAIQYF
D: TRBD1; V: TRBV15; J: TRBJ1-2; size: .; DNA: TGTGCCACCTCACTAACCCGGGACAGGAGGCTCGACTATGGCTACACCTTC; CDR3: CATSLTRDRRLDYGYTF
D: .; V: TRBV6-5; J: TRBJ2-2; size: once; DNA: TGTGCCAGCAGTTACGATGGAGCGGCCCCCGGGGAGCTGTTTTTT; CDR3: CASSYDGAAPGELFF
D: .; V: TRBV12-3/TRBV12-4; J: TRBJ2-5; size: .; DNA: TGTGCCAGCAGTGGTGAGGGAACCGAGACCCAGTACTTC; CDR3: CASSGEGTETQYF
D: TRBD1; V: TRBV4-3; J: TRBJ1-2; size: .; DNA: TGCGCCAGCAGCCCAAACTCCGGGACAGTCTATGGCTACACCTTC; CDR3: CASSPNSGTVYGYTF
D: TRBD1; V: TRBV5-1; J: TRBJ1-1; size: .; DNA: TGCGCCAGCAGCTTGGAGCCCGGGTTCGGACAGGGACGGGGTACTGAAGCTTTCTTT; CDR3: CASSLEPGFGQGRGTEAFF
D: .; V: TRBV7-2; J: TRBJ2-2; size: .; DNA: TGTGCCAGCAGCTTAGTATCCTACAGCGGCGGGGAGCTGTTTTTT; CDR3: CASSLVSYSGGELFF
D: TRBD1; V: TRBV29-1; J: TRBJ1-2; size: .; DNA: TGCAGCGTCACAGGGGGGTTCTCTGAGAAGGGGGTTTATGGCTACACCTTC; CDR3: CSVTGGFSEKGVYGYTF
D: TRBD1; V: TRBV7-9; J: TRBJ2-7; size: .; DNA: TGTGCCAGCAGCGACAGGGGGGTGAGCTCCTACGAGCAGTACTTC; CDR3: CASSDRGVSSYEQYF
D: TRBD1; V: TRBV4-2; J: TRBJ2-4; size: once; DNA: TGTGCCAGCAGCCAACCAGGGACAGGGGTATCCAAAAACATTCAGTACTTC; CDR3: CASSQPGTGVSKNIQYF